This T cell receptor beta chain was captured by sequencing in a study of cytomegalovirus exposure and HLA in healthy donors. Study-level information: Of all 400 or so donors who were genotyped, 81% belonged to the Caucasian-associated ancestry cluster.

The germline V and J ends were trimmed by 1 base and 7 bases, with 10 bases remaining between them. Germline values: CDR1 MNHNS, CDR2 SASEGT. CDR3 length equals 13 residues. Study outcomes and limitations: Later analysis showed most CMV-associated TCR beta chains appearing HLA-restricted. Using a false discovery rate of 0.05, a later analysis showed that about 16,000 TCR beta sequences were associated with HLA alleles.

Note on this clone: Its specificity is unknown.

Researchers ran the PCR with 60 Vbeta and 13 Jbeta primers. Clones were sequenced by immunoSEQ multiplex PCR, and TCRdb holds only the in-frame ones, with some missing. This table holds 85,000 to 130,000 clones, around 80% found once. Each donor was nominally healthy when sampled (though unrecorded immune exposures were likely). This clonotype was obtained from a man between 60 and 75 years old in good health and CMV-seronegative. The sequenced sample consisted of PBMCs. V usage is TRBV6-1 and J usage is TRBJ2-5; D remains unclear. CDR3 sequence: CASSEDPRGTQYF. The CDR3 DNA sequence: TGTGCCAGCAGTGAAGACCCCCGAGGGACCCAGTACTTC.